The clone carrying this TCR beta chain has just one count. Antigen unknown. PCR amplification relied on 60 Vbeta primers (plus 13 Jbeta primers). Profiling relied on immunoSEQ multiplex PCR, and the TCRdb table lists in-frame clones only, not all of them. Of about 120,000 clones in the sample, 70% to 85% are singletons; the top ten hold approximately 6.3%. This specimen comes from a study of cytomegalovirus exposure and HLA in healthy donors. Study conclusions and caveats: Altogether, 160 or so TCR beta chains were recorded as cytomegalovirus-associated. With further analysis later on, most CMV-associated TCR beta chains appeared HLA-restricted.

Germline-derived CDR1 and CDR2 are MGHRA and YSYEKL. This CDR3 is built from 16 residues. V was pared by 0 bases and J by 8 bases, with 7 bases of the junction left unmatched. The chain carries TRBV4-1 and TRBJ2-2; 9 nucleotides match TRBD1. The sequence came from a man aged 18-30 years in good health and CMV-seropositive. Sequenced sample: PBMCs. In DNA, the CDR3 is TGCGCCAGCAGCCAAGACTTACAGGGGGCTGGGGGGGAGCTGTTTTTT. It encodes CASSQDLQGAGGELFF.